The entry below describes one T cell receptor beta chain. This sample is part of a study of blood T cell repertoires in COVID-19. Study context: Samples representing acute and convalescent COVID-19 were sourced from the United States, Italy and Spain. The analysed material was cDNA or gDNA that came from T cells, B-cell-depleted T cells, or PBMCs.

The CDR3 runs to 14 residues. The V gene end was trimmed by 5 bases and the J gene end by 5 bases; junction bases not matched to a gene: 7. Germline CDR1 is SGHAT and CDR2 is FQDESV (reference sequence). Study processing details: From reference gene primer amplification, estimates of nucleated cell counts were derived. The table came from immunoSEQ multiplex PCR; TCRdb's copy has only in-frame clones and leaves some out. That table gives V, J and clone size, and the DNA gave D and trimming. The sample shows tens of thousands of clones, roughly 76% of them seen only once. The chain employs TRBV11-1 and TRBJ1-2; 8 bases align to TRBD1. Material: peripheral blood. This TCR derives from a woman older than 75 with active or convalescent COVID-19. The CDR3, as DNA: TGTGCCAGCAGCGTCGATCAGGGGGCGTATGGCTACACCTTC. Encoded protein: CASSVDQGAYGYTF.